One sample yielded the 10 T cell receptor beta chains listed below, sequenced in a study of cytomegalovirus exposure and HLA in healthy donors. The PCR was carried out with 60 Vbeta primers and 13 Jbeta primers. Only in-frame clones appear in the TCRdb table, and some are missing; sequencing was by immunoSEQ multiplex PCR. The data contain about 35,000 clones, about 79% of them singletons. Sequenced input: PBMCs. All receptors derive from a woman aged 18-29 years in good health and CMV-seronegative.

The DNA of the CDR3 is TGTGCCAGCAGCTTCTCCCAGGGTGCCGGGGAGCTGTTTTTT. It translates to CASSFSQGAGELFF. The chain links TRBV11-2 to TRBJ2-2; D may be TRBD1 (5 bases). V was trimmed by 3 bases and J by 6 bases, leaving 11 bases between them. Germline assignment: CDR1 SGHAT and CDR2 FQNNGV. This CDR3 has 14 residues.

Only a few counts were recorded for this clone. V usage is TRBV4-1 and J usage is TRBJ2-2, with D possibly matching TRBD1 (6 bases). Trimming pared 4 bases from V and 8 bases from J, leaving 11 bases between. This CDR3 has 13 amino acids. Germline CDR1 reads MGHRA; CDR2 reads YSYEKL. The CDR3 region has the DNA TGCGCCAGCAGCCGACAGGTCTCAGGGGAGCTGTTTTTT. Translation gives CASSRQVSGELFF.

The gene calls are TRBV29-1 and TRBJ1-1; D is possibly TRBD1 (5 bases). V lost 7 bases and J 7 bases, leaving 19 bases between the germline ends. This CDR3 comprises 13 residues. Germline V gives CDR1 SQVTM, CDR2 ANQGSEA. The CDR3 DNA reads TGCAGCGGGGTGACCGGGGGGAAGAGTGAAGCTTTCTTT. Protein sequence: CSGVTGGKSEAFF.

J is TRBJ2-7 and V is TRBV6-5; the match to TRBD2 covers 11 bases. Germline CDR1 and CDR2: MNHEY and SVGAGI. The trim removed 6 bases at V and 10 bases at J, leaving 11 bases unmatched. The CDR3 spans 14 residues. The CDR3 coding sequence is TGTGCCAGCAGAACCGGGACTAGCGGAACCCTCCAGTACTTC. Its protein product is CASRTGTSGTLQYF.

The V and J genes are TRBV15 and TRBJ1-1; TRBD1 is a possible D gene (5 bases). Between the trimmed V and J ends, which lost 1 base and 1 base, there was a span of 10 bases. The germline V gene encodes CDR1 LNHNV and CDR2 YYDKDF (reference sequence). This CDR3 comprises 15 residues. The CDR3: CATSRGGNPNTEAFF. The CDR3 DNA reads TGTGCCACCAGCAGAGGGGGCAACCCGAACACTGAAGCTTTCTTT.

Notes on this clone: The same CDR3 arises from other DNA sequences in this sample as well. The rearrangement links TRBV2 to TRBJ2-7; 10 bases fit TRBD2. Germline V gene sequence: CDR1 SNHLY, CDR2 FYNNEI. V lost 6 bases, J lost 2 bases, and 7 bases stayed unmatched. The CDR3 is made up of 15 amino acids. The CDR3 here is CASSDGTSATYEQYF. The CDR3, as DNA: TGTGCCAGCAGCGATGGGACTAGCGCAACCTACGAGCAGTACTTC. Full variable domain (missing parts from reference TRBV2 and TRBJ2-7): EPEVTQTPSHQVTQMGQEVILRCVPISNHLYFYWYRQILGQKVEFLVSFYNNEISEKSEIFDDQFSVERPDGSNFTLKIRSTKLEDSAMYFCASSDGTSATYEQYFGPGTRLTVT.

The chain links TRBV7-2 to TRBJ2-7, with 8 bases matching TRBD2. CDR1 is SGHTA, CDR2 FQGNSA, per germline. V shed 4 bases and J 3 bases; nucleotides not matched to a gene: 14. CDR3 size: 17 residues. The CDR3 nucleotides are TGTGCCAGCAGCTCACGACTCGAAGCGGGAGATGGCTACGAGCAGTACTTC. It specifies CASSSRLEAGDGYEQYF.

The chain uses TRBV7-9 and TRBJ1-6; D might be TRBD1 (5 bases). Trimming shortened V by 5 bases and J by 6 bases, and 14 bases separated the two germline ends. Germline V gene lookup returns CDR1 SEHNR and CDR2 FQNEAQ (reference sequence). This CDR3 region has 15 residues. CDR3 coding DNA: TGTGCCAGCAGCGTTTCCGGGACTGTTAATTCACCCCTCCACTTT. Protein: CASSVSGTVNSPLHF.

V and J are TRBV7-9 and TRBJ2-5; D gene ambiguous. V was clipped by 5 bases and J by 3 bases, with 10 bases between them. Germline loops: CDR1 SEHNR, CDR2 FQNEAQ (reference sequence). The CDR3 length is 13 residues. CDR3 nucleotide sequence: TGTGCCAGCAGCCTCGCATTAGAAGAGACCCAGTACTTC. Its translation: CASSLALEETQYF.

The CDR3 reads CASSGTTYEQYF. The CDR3, as DNA: TGTGCCAGCAGCGGGACTACCTACGAGCAGTACTTC. This sequence joins TRBV7-2 and TRBJ2-7; 7 bases align to TRBD2. The V gene's germline CDR1 is SGHTA and CDR2 FQGNSA. CDR3 length: 12 amino acids. The J segment lost 2 bases and the V segment lost 5 bases, leaving 0 bases of the junction unmatched.